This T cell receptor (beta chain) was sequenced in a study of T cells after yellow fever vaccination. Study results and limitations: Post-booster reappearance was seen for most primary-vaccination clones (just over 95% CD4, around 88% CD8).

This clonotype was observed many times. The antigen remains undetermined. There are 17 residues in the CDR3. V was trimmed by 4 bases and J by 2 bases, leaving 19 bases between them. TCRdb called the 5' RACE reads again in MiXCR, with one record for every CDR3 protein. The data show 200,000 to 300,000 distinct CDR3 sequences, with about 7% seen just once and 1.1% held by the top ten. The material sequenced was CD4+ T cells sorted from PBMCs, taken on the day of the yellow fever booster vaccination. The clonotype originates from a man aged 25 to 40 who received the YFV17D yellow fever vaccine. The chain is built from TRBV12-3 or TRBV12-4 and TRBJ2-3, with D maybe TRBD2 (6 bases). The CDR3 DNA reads TGTGCCAGCAGTTCCCCCGGAGGGATGGGGGTCACAGATACGCAGTATTTT. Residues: CASSSPGGMGVTDTQYF.